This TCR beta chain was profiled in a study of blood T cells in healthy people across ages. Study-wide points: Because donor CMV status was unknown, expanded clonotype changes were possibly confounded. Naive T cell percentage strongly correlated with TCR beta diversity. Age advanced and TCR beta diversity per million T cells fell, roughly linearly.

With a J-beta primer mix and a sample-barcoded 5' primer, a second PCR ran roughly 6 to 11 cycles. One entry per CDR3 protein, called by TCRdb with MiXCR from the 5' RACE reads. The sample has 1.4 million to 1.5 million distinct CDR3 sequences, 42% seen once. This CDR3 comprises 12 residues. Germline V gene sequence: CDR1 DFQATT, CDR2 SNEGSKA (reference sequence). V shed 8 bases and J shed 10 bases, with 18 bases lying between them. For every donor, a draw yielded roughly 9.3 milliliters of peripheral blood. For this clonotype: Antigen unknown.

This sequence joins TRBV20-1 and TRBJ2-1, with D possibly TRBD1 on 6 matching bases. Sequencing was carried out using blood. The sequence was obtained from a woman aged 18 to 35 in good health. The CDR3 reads CSPAPGQREQFF. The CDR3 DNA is TGCAGTCCCGCTCCCGGACAGCGGGAGCAGTTCTTC.